Listed below are T cell receptor beta chains from one sample, sequenced in a study of PD-L1 blockade in urothelial cancer. Data came from immunoSEQ multiplex PCR; TCRdb stores just in-frame clones and leaves some out. Among roughly 32,000 clones listed, about 88% were seen once. Sequenced here: PBMCs, sampled around atezolizumab (anti-PD-L1) treatment. The receptor source for this set is a man at least 80 years old with urothelial cancer. The conserved cysteine and the conserved F or W are not part of the CDR3 here. The order of the fields is V gene, CDR3 protein.

>TRBV19
ASSSQGNTEAF
>TRBV6-5
ASRPDSSPNEKLF
>TRBV7-9
ASSSGHGANNQPQH
>TRBV11-3
ASSPGGTYNEQF
>TRBV4-3
ASSVLGGGTDTQY
>TRBV30
AWSVGRGSTDTQY
>TRBV5-6
ASSLNGGYGYT
>TRBV18
ASSADRATEQY
>TRBV5-4
ASTRQGSYNEQF
>TRBV7-5
VRSLLQVLNTEAF
>TRBV6-1
ASQDPRGIRAQH
>TRBV5-1
ASSWTGDYYEQY
>TRBV11-2
ATRGGRSSYEQY
>TRBV2
ASSADRHSNQPQH
>TRBV6-5
ASSSQREGDTQY
>TRBV6-7
ASSHSGCHEQF
>TRBV11-2
ASSMGQTIYNEQF
>TRBV30
AWGQGGNSPLH
>TRBV2
ASSDLGRTNYGYT
>TRBV2
ATQGDTEAF
>TRBV19
ASSDRNTEAF
>TRBV11-3
ASSRKAGGRGETQY
>TRBV5-1
ASSSQLDRPYEQY
>TRBV6-1
ASSKDNNQPQH
>TRBV19
ASSIDRNTGELF
>TRBV7-9
ASSRDRGNEKLF
>TRBV5-1
ASSLGTSALQETQY
>TRBV29-1
SVEQASNYGYT
>TRBV28
ASSRGFSGNTIY
>TRBV27
ASTNPGLRHNEQF
>TRBV6-5
ASSYSPGAGNTIY
>TRBV7-2
ASSGTSDQETQY
>TRBV5-1
ASSLVIAGGREQY
>TRBV4-3
ASSRTDRENTEAF
>TRBV28
ASASQVAGNTIY
>TRBV27
ASRLRTGRAETQY
>TRBV28
ASSLTGDTEAF
>TRBV25-1
ASSERGRRTGELF
>TRBV28
ASSSQQGNYGYT
>TRBV9
ASSVGRRGNTEAF
>TRBV6-1
ASSVGPRDEQF
>TRBV19
ASSDHPGLTGELF
>TRBV27
ASSLGGMPYGYT
>TRBV7-9
ASSLAGGGNEQF
>TRBV11-2
ASSLNPVLGYEQF
>TRBV18
ASSPQGMNTEAF
>TRBV9
ASSLGLAVTYEQY
>TRBV5-1
ASSLEARRLADTQY
>TRBV9
ASSVDSGRGRETQY
>TRBV9
ASSVGAGGSLGEQY
>TRBV23-1
ASFCLRDRERNQPQH
>TRBV5-1
ASSLGHASSYNEQF